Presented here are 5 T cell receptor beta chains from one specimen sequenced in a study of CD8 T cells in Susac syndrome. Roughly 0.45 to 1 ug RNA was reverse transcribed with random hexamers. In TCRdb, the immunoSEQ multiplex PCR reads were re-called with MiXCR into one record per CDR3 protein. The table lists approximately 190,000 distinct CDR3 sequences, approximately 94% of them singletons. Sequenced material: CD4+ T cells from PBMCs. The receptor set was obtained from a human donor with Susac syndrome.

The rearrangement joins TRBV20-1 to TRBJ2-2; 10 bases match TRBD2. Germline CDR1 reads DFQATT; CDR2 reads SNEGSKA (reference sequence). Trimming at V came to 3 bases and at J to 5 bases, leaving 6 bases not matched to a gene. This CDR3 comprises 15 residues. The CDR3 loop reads CSARILLAGTGELFF. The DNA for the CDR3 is TGCAGTGCTAGGATCCTACTAGCGGGAACCGGGGAGCTGTTTTTT.

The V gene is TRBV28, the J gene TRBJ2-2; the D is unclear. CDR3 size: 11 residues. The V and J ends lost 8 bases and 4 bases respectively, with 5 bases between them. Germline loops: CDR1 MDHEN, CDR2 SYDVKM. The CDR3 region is CASRFTGELFF. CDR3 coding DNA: TGTGCCAGCCGATTCACCGGGGAGCTGTTTTTT.

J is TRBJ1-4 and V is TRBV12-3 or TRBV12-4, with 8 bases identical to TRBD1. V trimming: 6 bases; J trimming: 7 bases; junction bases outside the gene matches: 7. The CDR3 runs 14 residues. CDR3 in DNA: TGTGCCAGCAGCCGGACAGGGTGGGGTGAAAAACTGTTTTTT. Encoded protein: CASSRTGWGEKLFF.

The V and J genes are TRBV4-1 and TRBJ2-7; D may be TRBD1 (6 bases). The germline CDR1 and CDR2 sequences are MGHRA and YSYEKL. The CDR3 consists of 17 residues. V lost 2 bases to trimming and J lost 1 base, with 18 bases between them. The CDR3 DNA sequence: TGCGCCAGCAGCCAACCCAGGGGTCCAGGGATTTCCTACGAGCAGTACTTC. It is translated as CASSQPRGPGISYEQYF.

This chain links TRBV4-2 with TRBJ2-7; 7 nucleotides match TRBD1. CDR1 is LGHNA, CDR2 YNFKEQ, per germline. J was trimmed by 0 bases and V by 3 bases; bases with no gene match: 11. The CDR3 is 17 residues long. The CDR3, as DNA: TGTGCCAGCAGCCAGGGCTTGGGGACAGTTATCTCCTACGAGCAGTACTTC. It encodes CASSQGLGTVISYEQYF.